The 26 T cell receptor beta chains reported below all come from one sample, sequenced in a study of cytomegalovirus exposure and HLA in healthy donors. Repertoires were generated with immunoSEQ multiplex PCR, while TCRdb's copy carries only in-frame clones and drops some. Of about 130,000 clones detected, roughly nine tenths appear once; the ten largest clones hold 9% to 9.5%. The sequencing input was PBMCs. These receptors were collected from a woman under 30 in good health and CMV-seropositive.

The chain carries TRBV15 and TRBJ2-3; 10 nucleotides align to TRBD2. From germline, CDR1 is LNHNV and CDR2 YYDKDF (reference sequence). This CDR3 is built from 16 residues. V was pared by 0 bases and J by 5 bases, with 5 bases of the junction left unmatched. The DNA for the CDR3 is TGTGCCACCAGCAGAGACCCAGCGGGGGGGATAGATACGCAGTATTTT. Encoded protein: CATSRDPAGGIDTQYF.

The rearrangement links TRBV6-6 to TRBJ1-1; possible D gene TRBD1, 6 bases. CDR1 and CDR2 (germline): MNHNY, SVGAGI (reference sequence). Trimming stripped 7 bases from V and 6 bases from J, with 15 bases between. CDR3 length: 13 residues. This CDR3 is CASTIGGIAEAFF. CDR3 DNA sequence: TGTGCCAGCACGATAGGGGGAATCGCTGAAGCTTTCTTT.

The CDR3 sequence is CASSLGPGQRTDTQYF. The CDR3 nucleotides are TGTGCCAGCAGCTTAGGCCCGGGACAGCGCACAGATACGCAGTATTTT. The chain is built from TRBV7-8 and TRBJ2-3, with 7 nucleotides matching TRBD1. The CDR3 extends over 16 amino acids. CDR1 and CDR2 from the germline V gene are SGHVS and FQNEAQ. J lost 1 base, V lost 1 base, and 5 bases had no gene match. Full variable domain (outside the CDR3, taken from reference TRBV7-8 and TRBJ2-3): GAGVSQSPRYKVAKRGQDVALRCDPISGHVSLFWYQQALGQGPEFLTYFQNEAQLDKSGLPSDRFFAERPEGSVSTLKIQRTQQEDSAVYLCASSLGPGQRTDTQYFGPGTRLTVL.

The J gene is TRBJ2-7, the V gene TRBV4-3; TRBD1 aligns across 7 bases. J lost 6 bases, V lost 2 bases, and 7 bases had no gene match. The CDR3 sequence is 14 residues long. Germline-derived CDR1 and CDR2 are LGHNA and YSLEER. CDR3 in amino acids: CASSQTGTVGEQYF. The DNA of the CDR3 is TGCGCCAGCAGCCAAACCGGGACAGTGGGCGAGCAGTACTTC.

This chain uses TRBV19 with TRBJ1-2, with 12 bases that match TRBD1. Trimming at V came to 7 bases and at J to 4 bases, leaving 7 bases not matched to a gene. The CDR3 totals 15 residues. Germline CDR1 reads LNHDA; CDR2 reads SQIVND (reference sequence). This chain's CDR3 is CASTQGTGGAYGYTF. In nucleotides, the CDR3 is TGTGCCAGTACCCAAGGGACAGGGGGCGCCTATGGCTACACCTTC.

This chain connects TRBV7-2 to TRBJ2-5, with 8 bases lining up with TRBD2. The CDR3 loop spans 15 amino acids. Germline assignment: CDR1 SGHTA and CDR2 FQGNSA. J gave up 5 bases and V 5 bases, and 10 bases lay outside the gene matches. CDR3 bases: TGTGCCAGCAGCCGAACCGCGGGGGGCGGGGAGACCCAGTACTTC. Translating gives CASSRTAGGGETQYF.

The V and J genes are TRBV27 and TRBJ1-6; TRBD1 aligns across 7 bases. Looked up from germline, CDR1 is MNHEY and CDR2 is SMNVEV (reference sequence). The CDR3 runs 14 residues. V dropped 5 bases and J dropped 3; count of bases not matched to a gene: 1. This CDR3 reads CASSRDSYNSPLHF. The DNA of the CDR3 is TGTGCCAGCAGTCGGGACAGCTATAATTCACCCCTCCACTTT.

The rearrangement links TRBV7-6 to TRBJ2-3; D is perhaps TRBD2 (5 bases). V was shortened by 5 bases and J by 9 bases, with 15 bases between the two germline ends. The germline V gene encodes CDR1 SGHVS and CDR2 FNYEAQ. The CDR3 covers 13 residues. DNA of the CDR3: TGTGCCAGCAGCCCCCTAGTAGAGGGCACGCAGTATTTT. Residues: CASSPLVEGTQYF. The full variable domain, completed using reference TRBV7-6 and TRBJ2-3, is GAGVSQSPRYKVTKRGQDVALRCDPISGHVSLYWYRQALGQGPEFLTYFNYEAQQDKSGLPNDRFSAERPEGSISTLTIQRTEQRDSAMYRCASSPLVEGTQYFGPGTRLTVL.

V usage is TRBV7-8 and J usage is TRBJ2-1; TRBD1 matches 11 bases. There are 16 residues in the CDR3. Unmatched junction bases numbered 4, after V lost 5 bases and J lost 1 base. Germline V lookup: CDR1 SGHVS, CDR2 FQNEAQ. CDR3 amino acids: CASSQDRGPSYNEQFF. The CDR3 bases are TGTGCCAGCAGCCAGGACAGGGGGCCGTCCTACAATGAGCAGTTCTTC.

This rearrangement joins TRBV5-4 to TRBJ2-1, with 8 bases fitting TRBD1. This CDR3 contains 15 residues. V gave up 5 bases and J gave up 4 bases; unmatched junction bases: 8. CDR1 is SGHNT and CDR2 is YYREEE in the germline V gene (reference sequence). CDR3 residues: CASSPGQDRYNEQFF. CDR3 DNA: TGTGCCAGCAGTCCGGGACAGGACCGATACAATGAGCAGTTCTTC.

This clone has only one observation. The chain links TRBV28 to TRBJ1-2, with TRBD1 matching over 7 bases. J gave up 3 bases and V 7 bases, and 8 bases lay outside the gene matches. This CDR3 has 14 residues. In germline, CDR1 is MDHEN, CDR2 SYDVKM. CDR3 loop: CASTPAGTDYGYTF. The CDR3 DNA reads TGTGCCAGCACTCCCGCCGGGACAGACTATGGCTACACCTTC.

The rearrangement uses TRBV9 and TRBJ1-3; 7 bases fit TRBD1. V trimming: 2 bases; J trimming: 3 bases; junction bases outside the gene matches: 8. The CDR3 runs 16 residues. Germline V gene data show CDR1 as SGDLS and CDR2 as YYNGEE. The CDR3 region has the DNA TGTGCCAGCAGCGTTATGGGACAGACAAGTGGAAACACCATATATTTT. Amino acids: CASSVMGQTSGNTIYF. The full variable domain, completed using reference TRBV9 and TRBJ1-3, is DSGVTQTPKHLITATGQRVTLRCSPRSGDLSVYWYQQSLDQGLQFLIQYYNGEERAKGNILERFSAQQFPDLHSELNLSSLELGDSALYFCASSVMGQTSGNTIYFGEGSWLTVV.

The chain uses TRBV4-3 and TRBJ2-7; 13 bases agree with TRBD2. V shed 0 bases, J shed 3 bases, and the junction held 11 bases outside the gene matches. Germline lookup yields CDR1 LGHNA and CDR2 YSLEER. The CDR3 has 19 amino acids. Here the CDR3 reads CASSQEGPTSGGPYYEQYF. The CDR3 coding sequence is TGCGCCAGCAGCCAAGAGGGACCGACTAGCGGGGGGCCCTACTACGAGCAGTACTTC.

The V call is TRBV6-5, the J call TRBJ1-2; weak D call: TRBD1 (5 bases). CDR3 length: 14 amino acids. Germline V gene sequence: CDR1 MNHEY, CDR2 SVGAGI. With 7 bases removed from V and 8 bases from J, the gap between germline ends came to 20 bases. The CDR3 sequence is CASTTQGGDRGYTF. CDR3 DNA sequence: TGTGCCAGCACCACCCAAGGAGGGGATCGGGGCTACACCTTC.

The chain employs TRBV18 and TRBJ2-3, with 9 bases lining up with TRBD1. The CDR3 is 15 residues long. Germline CDR1 KGHSH, CDR2 LQKENI. With V trimmed by 4 bases and J by 2 bases, 4 bases remained unmatched. CDR3 sequence (DNA): TGTGCCAGCTCACAGACAGGGGGAATCACAGATACGCAGTATTTT. This sequence encodes CASSQTGGITDTQYF.

The chain combines TRBV28 with TRBJ1-6; D ambiguous. Germline CDR1 and CDR2: MDHEN and SYDVKM. CDR3 length: 18 residues. V gave up 3 bases and J gave up 1 base, with 16 bases separating them. The CDR3 loop is CASSFSSGLGSYNSPLHF. DNA for the CDR3: TGTGCCAGCAGTTTTTCATCAGGTTTGGGTTCCTATAATTCACCCCTCCACTTT.

This sequence joins TRBV4-2 and TRBJ2-5; possible D gene TRBD1, 6 bases. With 0 bases removed from V and 1 base from J, the gap between germline ends came to 9 bases. The CDR3 is 15 residues long. CDR1 LGHNA and CDR2 YNFKEQ come from the germline V gene. This chain's CDR3 is CASSQEGGIQETQYF. The CDR3 nucleotides are TGTGCCAGCAGCCAAGAAGGGGGAATCCAAGAGACCCAGTACTTC.

This clone was recorded a few times. J is TRBJ2-7 and V is TRBV2; maybe TRBD2 (7 bases). Germline lookup yields CDR1 SNHLY and CDR2 FYNNEI. V was trimmed by 6 bases and J by 2 bases, leaving 11 bases between them. This CDR3 has 13 residues. CDR3 coding DNA: TGTGCCAGCAGGGCGGGGGCGGCCTACGAGCAGTACTTC. This translates into CASRAGAAYEQYF.

The V gene is TRBV9, the J gene TRBJ2-3, with D unresolved. The ends were cut back, 2 bases at V and 5 bases at J, with 12 bases in the middle. Germline-derived CDR1 and CDR2 are SGDLS and YYNGEE. This CDR3 contains 14 residues. The CDR3 bases are TGTGCCAGCAGCGTTAACCCGGTTGAAGATACGCAGTATTTT. Translated, it gives CASSVNPVEDTQYF.

CDR3 nucleotides: TGTGCCAGCAGCCCATATTCCGGGACTAGCGCAAACGAGCAGTACTTC. Translating gives CASSPYSGTSANEQYF. V gene TRBV28 combines with J gene TRBJ2-7, with TRBD2 matching over 10 bases. After removal of 6 bases from V and 5 bases from J, the junction contained 13 bases not matched to a gene. Germline assignment: CDR1 MDHEN and CDR2 SYDVKM. The CDR3 is 16 amino acids.

This clone was detected once. The genes are TRBV11-2 and TRBJ1-6, with a tentative D call TRBD1 (6 bases). This CDR3 is built from 15 residues. Trimming cost V 3 bases and J 7 bases, with 13 bases left between them. The germline V gene has CDR1 SGHAT and CDR2 FQNNGV. In DNA form, the CDR3 reads TGTGCCAGCAGCTTTGGGGCAGGGGCAAATTCACCCCTCCACTTT. As protein: CASSFGAGANSPLHF.

This chain uses TRBV2 with TRBJ1-1; perhaps TRBD1 as D (5 bases). This CDR3 spans 14 amino acids. Trimming left V 0 bases short and J 3 bases short, with 8 bases between. Looked up from germline, CDR1 is SNHLY and CDR2 is FYNNEI. The CDR3 is CASSEAHRHTEAFF. As DNA, the CDR3 is TGTGCCAGCAGTGAAGCGCACAGGCACACTGAAGCTTTCTTT.

The chain joins TRBV5-1 to TRBJ2-5; 12 bases map to TRBD1. CDR3 length equals 16 residues. The V and J ends lost 4 bases and 3 bases, in that order; junction bases with no gene match: 7. CDR1 and CDR2 (germline): SGHRS, YFSETQ. The CDR3 reads CASSPGQGAYKETQYF. The CDR3 nucleotides read TGCGCCAGCAGCCCGGGACAGGGGGCGTACAAAGAGACCCAGTACTTC.

This chain joins TRBV9 and TRBJ1-2; a possible D gene is TRBD1 (5 bases). Germline values: CDR1 SGDLS, CDR2 YYNGEE. Trimming cost V 4 bases and J 0 bases, with 16 bases left between them. The CDR3 contains 16 residues. CDR3 DNA: TGTGCCAGCAGCCTCCCGGGGGGGTCTCCTAACTATGGCTACACCTTC. Amino acid sequence: CASSLPGGSPNYGYTF.

This chain connects TRBV28 to TRBJ2-7, with D maybe TRBD1 (5 bases). CDR3 length: 19 amino acids. Germline CDR1 is MDHEN and CDR2 is SYDVKM. The V gene lost 3 bases and the J gene lost 3 bases, with 27 bases spanning the gap. CDR3 DNA sequence: TGTGCCAGCAGTTTCCGTTCCTTCGCCCAGGGATTCGGACGCTACGAGCAGTACTTC. Its translation is CASSFRSFAQGFGRYEQYF.

CDR3 amino acids: CASSLVRGSYNEQFF. The CDR3, as DNA: TGTGCCAGCAGCTTAGTGAGGGGGTCCTACAATGAGCAGTTCTTC. V and J are TRBV7-2 and TRBJ2-1; tentatively, D is TRBD1 (6 bases). Germline values: CDR1 SGHTA, CDR2 FQGNSA. The CDR3 spans 15 residues. The V gene lost 1 base and the J gene lost 1 base, with 8 bases spanning the gap.